What follows are 26 T cell receptor beta chains derived from one specimen sequenced in a study of identical twins. MiXCR, run by TCRdb on the 5' RACE reads, gives a single entry per CDR3 protein. The table includes about 790,000 distinct CDR3 sequences, 18% detected once. The same data also went into a second study, on T cells expressing NK-cell markers.

The sequenced sample consisted of PBMCs. All receptors come from a young woman in good health.

V usage is TRBV14 and J usage is TRBJ2-1; 7 bases agree with TRBD2. The length of the CDR3 is 21 residues. V gave up 1 base and J gave up 0 bases; unmatched junction bases: 18. Germline lookup yields CDR1 SGHDN and CDR2 FVKESK. The CDR3 spells CASSQVSGLADYWSSYNEQFF. CDR3 sequence (DNA): TGTGCCAGCAGCCAAGTTTCCGGGCTAGCGGACTACTGGAGCTCCTACAATGAGCAGTTCTTC.

This clonotype has more than one count but fewer than ten. The gene calls are TRBV12-3 or TRBV12-4 and TRBJ1-6; D possibly corresponds to TRBD1 (6 bases). The CDR3 runs to 15 residues. V lost 6 bases and J lost 7, with 16 bases in between. The CDR3 here is CASSPGRGWNSPLHF. For the CDR3, the DNA is TGTGCCAGCAGCCCCGGGAGGGGGTGGAATTCACCCCTCCACTTT.

This clonotype was observed a handful of times. The V gene is TRBV4-3, the J gene TRBJ1-2; no clear D gene. The CDR3 spans 14 residues. Germline assignment: CDR1 LGHNA and CDR2 YSLEER. V dropped 0 bases and J dropped 5 bases, with 10 bases sitting between them. CDR3 sequence reads: CASSQDSRLYGYTF. The CDR3 DNA is TGCGCCAGCAGCCAAGATTCGAGGTTGTATGGCTACACCTTC.

This clonotype showed up just a few times. The chain combines TRBV12-3 or TRBV12-4 with TRBJ1-4; D not certain. Trimming stripped 3 bases from V and 4 bases from J, with 9 bases between. CDR3 size: 14 residues. Here the CDR3 reads CASSFSGSNEKLFF. The CDR3 region has the DNA TGTGCCAGCAGTTTTTCGGGGAGTAATGAAAAACTGTTTTTT.

This clonotype was observed a few times. The chain couples TRBV5-1 to TRBJ1-2; perhaps TRBD1 as D (6 bases). Deletions cut 7 bases from V and 0 bases from J, with 16 bases between. CDR3 length equals 15 residues. Germline loops: CDR1 SGHRS, CDR2 YFSETQ. In DNA, the CDR3 is TGCGCCAGCTCCTCCGGGGGCAGCGCTAACTATGGCTACACCTTC. It codes for CASSSGGSANYGYTF.

V usage is TRBV19 and J usage is TRBJ2-1; perhaps TRBD2 as D (7 bases). From germline, CDR1 is LNHDA and CDR2 SQIVND (reference sequence). CDR3 length: 16 amino acids. Trimming removed 3 bases from V and 9 bases from J, with 21 bases in between. CDR3 amino acids: CASSMARGGPNGEQFF. In DNA form, the CDR3 reads TGTGCCAGTAGTATGGCTCGCGGGGGCCCCAACGGTGAGCAGTTCTTC.

The chain carries TRBV15 and TRBJ2-7, with 9 bases lining up with TRBD1. The CDR3 contains 17 residues. The trim removed 4 bases at V and 5 bases at J, leaving 15 bases unmatched. Looked up from germline, CDR1 is LNHNV and CDR2 is YYDKDF (reference sequence). CDR3 in DNA: TGTGCCACCAGCACAACCTTAGGGACAGGGAGCTTTCACGAGCAGTACTTC. Protein sequence: CATSTTLGTGSFHEQYF.

This chain joins TRBV12-3 or TRBV12-4 and TRBJ2-1; the match to TRBD2 covers 13 bases. The CDR3 consists of 16 residues. V trimming: 5 bases; J trimming: 9 bases; junction bases outside the gene matches: 10. For the CDR3, the DNA is TGTGCCAGCAGTACCGGACTAGCGGGAGTGTATATTGAGCAGTTCTTC. This codes for CASSTGLAGVYIEQFF.

This clonotype was seen a few times. The chain joins TRBV20-1 to TRBJ2-7; D uncertain. The ends were cut back, 3 bases at V and 5 bases at J, with 14 bases in the middle. This CDR3 is built from 13 residues. CDR1 and CDR2 (germline): DFQATT, SNEGSKA (reference sequence). The CDR3 protein is CSASRQILDEQYF. The CDR3 nucleotides are TGCAGTGCTAGTAGGCAGATACTCGACGAGCAGTACTTC.

The gene calls are TRBV6-5 and TRBJ2-3; D not resolved. Germline V gene sequence: CDR1 MNHEY, CDR2 SVGAGI. The CDR3 length is 15 residues. V was clipped by 0 bases and J by 2 bases, with 9 bases between them. This CDR3 reads CASSYSGFDTDTQYF. The CDR3 DNA reads TGTGCCAGCAGTTACTCTGGCTTCGACACAGATACGCAGTATTTT.

This rearrangement joins TRBV9 to TRBJ2-7; D tentatively reads TRBD1 or TRBD2 (5 bases each). CDR3 length: 13 residues. The V gene lost 3 bases and the J gene lost 7 bases, with 14 bases spanning the gap. The germline CDR1 and CDR2 sequences are SGDLS and YYNGEE. CDR3 nucleotide sequence: TGTGCCAGCAGCGGGCCTGGCGAGGGGGAGCAGTACTTC. Amino acid sequence: CASSGPGEGEQYF.

The chain recombines TRBV7-2 with TRBJ2-1, with 10 positions matching TRBD2. CDR1 is SGHTA and CDR2 is FQGNSA in the germline V gene. CDR3 length: 15 amino acids. Germline trimming cut 2 bases from V and 6 bases from J; bases unmatched to any gene: 4. For the CDR3, the DNA is TGTGCCAGCAGCTTACTAGCGGGGGTAAGCAATGAGCAGTTCTTC. Its protein is CASSLLAGVSNEQFF.

Concerning this clonotype itself: The junction departs from germline at one end; a sequencing error may be responsible. The rearrangement uses TRBV27 and TRBJ2-7; 7 bases align to TRBD1. The CDR3 totals 16 residues. Looked up from germline, CDR1 is MNHEY and CDR2 is SMNVEV (reference sequence). In nucleotides, the CDR3 is TGTGCCAGTAGTTACTCGGTGGGGACAGAATCCTACGAGCAGTACTTC. Protein product: CASSYSVGTESYEQYF.

V usage is TRBV15 and J usage is TRBJ2-1; tentatively, D is TRBD2 (5 bases). V shed 0 bases and J shed 6 bases, with 12 bases lying between them. The CDR3 runs 15 residues. The germline V gene has CDR1 LNHNV and CDR2 YYDKDF (reference sequence). The CDR3 nucleotides read TGTGCCACCAGCAGAGATTTACGAGGGTCCAATGAGCAGTTCTTC. Translated, it gives CATSRDLRGSNEQFF.

This chain joins TRBV29-1 and TRBJ2-1; TRBD2 matches 14 bases. The CDR3 is made up of 17 amino acids. The germline CDR1 and CDR2 sequences are SQVTM and ANQGSEA. V trimming: 7 bases; J trimming: 5 bases; junction bases outside the gene matches: 13. The CDR3 region is CSAGGWTSGGLNNEQFF. In DNA form, the CDR3 reads TGCAGCGCAGGGGGATGGACTAGCGGGGGGCTAAACAATGAGCAGTTCTTC.

The table lists this clonotype with a few counts. The gene calls are TRBV29-1 and TRBJ2-1; tentative D call: TRBD2 (5 bases). CDR1 is SQVTM, CDR2 ANQGSEA, per germline. Trimming shortened V by 7 bases and J by 7 bases, and 14 bases separated the two germline ends. The CDR3 has 12 amino acids. This chain's CDR3 is CSGGSVANEQFF. The CDR3 nucleotides are TGCAGCGGAGGGTCGGTGGCGAATGAGCAGTTCTTC.

The rearrangement uses TRBV5-1 and TRBJ2-2, with 10 positions matching TRBD2. CDR1 SGHRS and CDR2 YFSETQ come from the germline V gene. V was clipped by 4 bases and J by 8 bases; unmatched bases: 5. The CDR3 spans 14 residues. The CDR3 nucleotides read TGCGCCAGCAGCCAGGGACTAGCGAGAGGGGAGCTGTTTTTT. This translates into CASSQGLARGELFF. The whole variable domain, remainder taken from reference TRBV5-1 and TRBJ2-2, is KAGVTQTPRYLIKTRGQQVTLSCSPISGHRSVSWYQQTPGQGLQFLFEYFSETQRNKGNFPGRFSGRQFSNSRSEMNVSTLELGDSALYLCASSQGLARGELFFGEGSRLTVL.

This clonotype was seen many times. V usage is TRBV5-6 and J usage is TRBJ2-2; D remains ambiguous. There are 15 residues in the CDR3. Germline CDR1 SGHDT, CDR2 YYEEEE. Deletions cut 2 bases from V and 6 bases from J, with 14 bases between. The CDR3 DNA reads as TGTGCCAGCAGCTTCGGCGGCGTATCACCCGGGGAGCTGTTTTTT. This encodes CASSFGGVSPGELFF.

This chain joins TRBV21-1 and TRBJ2-7; the table calls TRBD1, which could not be checked here. TRBV21-1 is described as a pseudogene. The CDR3 contains 16 residues. The CDR3 DNA reads as TGTGCCAGCAGCCTACCGGGACAGGGATCCTACTACGAGCAGTACTTC. It is translated as CASSLPGQGSYYEQYF.

This clonotype was seen at least ten times. V gene TRBV15 combines with J gene TRBJ2-7; D call uncertain. The CDR3 runs 12 residues. V was pared by 1 base and J by 4 bases, with 5 bases between. Looked up from germline, CDR1 is LNHNV and CDR2 is YYDKDF (reference sequence). CDR3 DNA sequence: TGTGCCACCAGCAGAGGCGGATACGAGCAGTACTTC. Translated: CATSRGGYEQYF.

This clonotype was observed once. The chain carries TRBV19 and TRBJ1-1; D is uncertain. This CDR3 is 11 amino acids long. CDR1 is LNHDA, CDR2 SQIVND, per germline (reference sequence). Trimming stripped 6 bases from V and 4 bases from J, with 6 bases between. CDR3 amino acids: CASRVTTEAFF. CDR3 in DNA: TGTGCCAGTAGGGTAACCACTGAAGCTTTCTTT.

The chain joins TRBV19 to TRBJ2-5; the match to TRBD1 covers 11 bases. V was pared by 9 bases and J by 4 bases, with 4 bases of the junction left unmatched. This CDR3 has 13 residues. The germline CDR1 and CDR2 sequences are LNHDA and SQIVND (reference sequence). The CDR3 spells CASSDRGPETQYF. The CDR3 nucleotides are TGTGCCAGCTCGGACAGGGGGCCAGAGACCCAGTACTTC.

This clonotype appeared a few times. The chain links TRBV7-3 to TRBJ2-3; 9 bases are shared with TRBD2. The CDR3 contains 17 residues. The junction had 8 bases not matched to a gene; V was cut back by 3 bases and J by 1 base. Germline CDR1 SGHTA, CDR2 FQGTGA. CDR3 region: CASSFGRAGGGTDTQYF. Here the CDR3 DNA reads TGTGCCAGCAGCTTTGGGCGAGCGGGGGGTGGCACAGATACGCAGTATTTT.

The chain recombines TRBV12-3 or TRBV12-4 with TRBJ2-5, with 13 bases identical to TRBD2. V trimming: 5 bases; J trimming: 1 base; junction bases outside the gene matches: 4. The CDR3 length is 16 residues. The CDR3 region is CASSPGLAGIQETQYF. Written as DNA, the CDR3 is TGTGCCAGCAGTCCGGGACTAGCGGGGATCCAAGAGACCCAGTACTTC.

J is TRBJ1-2 and V is TRBV7-2, with no clear D. The CDR3 runs 14 residues. Germline V gives CDR1 SGHTA, CDR2 FQGNSA. Trimming removed 1 base at V and 8 bases at J, with 14 bases between. The CDR3 is CASSLVGQEGGYTF. CDR3 in DNA: TGTGCCAGCAGCTTAGTTGGTCAGGAAGGGGGCTACACCTTC.

The chain joins TRBV18 to TRBJ1-6; D is undetermined. This CDR3 region has 15 residues. Germline assignment: CDR1 KGHSH and CDR2 LQKENI. Deletions cut 4 bases from V and 7 bases from J, with 14 bases between. DNA of the CDR3: TGTGCCAGCTCACTGGACGGGCTAGCGAATTCACCCCTCCACTTT. Residues: CASSLDGLANSPLHF.